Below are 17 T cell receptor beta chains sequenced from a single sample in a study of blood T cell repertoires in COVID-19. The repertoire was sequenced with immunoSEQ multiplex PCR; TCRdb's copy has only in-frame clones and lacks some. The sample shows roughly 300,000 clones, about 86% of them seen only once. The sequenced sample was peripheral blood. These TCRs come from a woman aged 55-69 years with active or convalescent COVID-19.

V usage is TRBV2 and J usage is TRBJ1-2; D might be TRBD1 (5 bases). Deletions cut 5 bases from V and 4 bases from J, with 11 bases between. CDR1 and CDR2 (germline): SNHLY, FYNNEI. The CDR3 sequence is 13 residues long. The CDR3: CASSTTGFYGYTF. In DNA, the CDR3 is TGTGCCAGCAGTACCACAGGATTCTATGGCTACACCTTC.

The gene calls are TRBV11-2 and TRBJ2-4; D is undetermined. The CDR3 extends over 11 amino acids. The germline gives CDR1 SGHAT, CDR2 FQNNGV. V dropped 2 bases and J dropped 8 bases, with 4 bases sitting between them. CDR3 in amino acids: CASSLRDIQYF. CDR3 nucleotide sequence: TGTGCCAGCAGCTTAAGAGACATTCAGTACTTC.

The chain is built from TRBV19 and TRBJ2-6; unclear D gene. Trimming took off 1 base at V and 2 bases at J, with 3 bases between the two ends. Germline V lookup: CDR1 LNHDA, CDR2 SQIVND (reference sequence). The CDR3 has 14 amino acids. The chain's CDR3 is CASSIGPGANVLTF. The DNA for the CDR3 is TGTGCCAGTAGTATAGGGCCTGGGGCCAACGTCCTGACTTTC.

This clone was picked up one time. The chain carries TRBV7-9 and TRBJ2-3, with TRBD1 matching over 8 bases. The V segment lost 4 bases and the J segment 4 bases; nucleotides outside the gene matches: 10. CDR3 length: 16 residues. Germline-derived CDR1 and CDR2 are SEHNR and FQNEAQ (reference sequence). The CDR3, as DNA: TGTGCCAGCAGCTCCATTCAGGGGGCAGGCGCAGATACGCAGTATTTT. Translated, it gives CASSSIQGAGADTQYF.

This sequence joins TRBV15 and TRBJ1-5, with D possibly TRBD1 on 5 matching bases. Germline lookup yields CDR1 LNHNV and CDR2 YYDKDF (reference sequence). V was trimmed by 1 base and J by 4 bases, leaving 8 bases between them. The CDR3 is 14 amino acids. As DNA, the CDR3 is TGTGCCACCAGCAGAGCGCCAGGGAATCAGCCCCAGCATTTT. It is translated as CATSRAPGNQPQHF.

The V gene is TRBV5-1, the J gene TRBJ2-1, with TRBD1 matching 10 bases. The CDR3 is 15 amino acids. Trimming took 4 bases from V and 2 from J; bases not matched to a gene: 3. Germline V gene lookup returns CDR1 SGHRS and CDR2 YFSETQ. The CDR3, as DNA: TGCGCCAGCAGCCCCGGGACAGGGGCCTACAATGAGCAGTTCTTC. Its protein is CASSPGTGAYNEQFF.

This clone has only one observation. DNA for the CDR3: TGTGCCAGCAGCTCTTCTGGGGGGGGCTGGACGCAGTATTTT. Protein sequence: CASSSSGGGWTQYF. The chain recombines TRBV7-9 with TRBJ2-3; tentative D call: TRBD2 (7 bases). Germline V gene lookup returns CDR1 SEHNR and CDR2 FQNEAQ (reference sequence). The CDR3 is 14 residues long. Trimming left V 4 bases short and J 9 bases short, with 17 bases between.

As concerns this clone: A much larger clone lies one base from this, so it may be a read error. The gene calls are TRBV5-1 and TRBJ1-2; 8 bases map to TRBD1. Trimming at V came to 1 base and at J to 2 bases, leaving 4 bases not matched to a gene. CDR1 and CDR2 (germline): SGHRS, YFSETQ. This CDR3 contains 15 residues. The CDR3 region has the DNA TGCGCCAGCAGCTTGTCAGGGGGCTCCAACTATGGCTACACCTTC. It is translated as CASSLSGGSNYGYTF.

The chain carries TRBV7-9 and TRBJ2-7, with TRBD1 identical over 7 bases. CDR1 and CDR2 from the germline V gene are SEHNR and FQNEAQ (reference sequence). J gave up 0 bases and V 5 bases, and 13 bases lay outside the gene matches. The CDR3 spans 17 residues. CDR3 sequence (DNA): TGTGCCAGCAGCCAGGGGGTCCTGACAGGCTCCTCCTACGAGCAGTACTTC. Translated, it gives CASSQGVLTGSSYEQYF. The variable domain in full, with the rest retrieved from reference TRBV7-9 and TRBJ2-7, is DTGVSQNPRHKITKRGQNVTFRCDPISEHNRLYWYRQTLGQGPEFLTYFQNEAQLEKSRLLSDRFSAERPKGSFSTLEIQRTEQGDSAMYLCASSQGVLTGSSYEQYFGPGTRLTVT.

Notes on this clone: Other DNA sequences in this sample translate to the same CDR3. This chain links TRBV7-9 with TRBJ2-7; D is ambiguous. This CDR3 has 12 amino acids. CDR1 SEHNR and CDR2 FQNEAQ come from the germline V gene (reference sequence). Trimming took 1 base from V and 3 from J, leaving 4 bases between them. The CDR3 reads CASSLVSYEQYF. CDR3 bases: TGTGCCAGCAGCTTAGTCAGCTACGAGCAGTACTTC.

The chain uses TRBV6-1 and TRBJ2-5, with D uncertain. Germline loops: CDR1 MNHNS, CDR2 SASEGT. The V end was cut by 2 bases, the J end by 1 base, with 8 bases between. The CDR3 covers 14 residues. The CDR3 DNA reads TGTGCCAGCAGTGAATCCTACGGCCAAGAGACCCAGTACTTC. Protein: CASSESYGQETQYF.

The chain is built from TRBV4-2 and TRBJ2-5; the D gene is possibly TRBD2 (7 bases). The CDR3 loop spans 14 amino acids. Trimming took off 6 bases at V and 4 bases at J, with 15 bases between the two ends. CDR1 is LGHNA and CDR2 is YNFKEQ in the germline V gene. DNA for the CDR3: TGTGCCAGCAGGCGGGGGCCCGATGGAGAGACCCAGTACTTC. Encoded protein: CASRRGPDGETQYF.

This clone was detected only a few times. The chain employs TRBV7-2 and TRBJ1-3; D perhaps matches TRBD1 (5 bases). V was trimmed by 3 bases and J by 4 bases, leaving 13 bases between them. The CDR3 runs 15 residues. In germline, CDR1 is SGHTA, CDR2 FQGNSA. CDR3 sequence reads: CASSLWGTNGNTIYF. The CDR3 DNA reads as TGTGCCAGCAGCTTGTGGGGCACAAACGGAAACACCATATATTTT. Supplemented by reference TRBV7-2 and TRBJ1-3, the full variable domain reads GAGVSQSPSNKVTEKGKDVELRCDPISGHTALYWYRQSLGQGLEFLIYFQGNSAPDKSGLPSDRFSAERTGGSVSTLTIQRTQQEDSAVYLCASSLWGTNGNTIYFGEGSWLTVV.

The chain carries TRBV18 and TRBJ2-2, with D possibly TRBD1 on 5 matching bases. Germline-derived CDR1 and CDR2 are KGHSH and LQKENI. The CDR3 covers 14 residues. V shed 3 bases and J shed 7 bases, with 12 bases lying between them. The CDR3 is CASSPGQGSGELFF. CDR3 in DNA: TGTGCCAGCTCACCGGGTCAGGGAAGCGGGGAGCTGTTTTTT.

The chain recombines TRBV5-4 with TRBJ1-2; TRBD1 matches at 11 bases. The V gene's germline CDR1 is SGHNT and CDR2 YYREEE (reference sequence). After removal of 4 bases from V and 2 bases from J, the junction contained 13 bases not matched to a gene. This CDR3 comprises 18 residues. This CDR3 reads CASSRGVRGQGANYGYTF. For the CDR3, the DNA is TGTGCCAGCAGCCGGGGGGTACGCGGACAGGGGGCCAACTATGGCTACACCTTC.

In nucleotides, the CDR3 is TGTGCCAGCAAGGGACTAGCCAGTGGCACAGATACGCAGTATTTT. Translated: CASKGLASGTDTQYF. The chain has TRBV6-5 and TRBJ2-3, with 9 bases aligning to TRBD2. The CDR3 has 15 amino acids. Unmatched junction bases numbered 6, after V lost 7 bases and J lost 1 base. The V gene's germline CDR1 is MNHEY and CDR2 SVGAGI.

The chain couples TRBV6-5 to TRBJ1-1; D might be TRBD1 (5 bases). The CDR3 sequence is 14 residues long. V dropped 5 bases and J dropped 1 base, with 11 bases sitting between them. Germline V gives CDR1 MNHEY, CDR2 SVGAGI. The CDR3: CASSPRASNTEAFF. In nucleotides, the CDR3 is TGTGCCAGCAGTCCCAGGGCCTCGAACACTGAAGCTTTCTTT.